This TCR beta chain was captured by sequencing in a study of T cell responses to AZD1222 COVID-19 vaccine. TCRdb's table, derived via immunoSEQ multiplex PCR, lists solely in-frame clones and lacks some. Among over 130,000 clones listed, 80% to 95% were seen once. Pooled together were second doses at about 4 or about 12 weeks. Findings and caveats of the study: Donors were chiefly white British, with a greater number of females, and clonal diversity was perhaps underestimated. None of the repertoires were sampled until the peak T cell response had passed.

As to this clone: The antigen is undetermined.

The CDR3 consists of 13 residues. The germline V and J ends were trimmed by 10 bases and 1 base, with 13 bases remaining between them. The germline gives CDR1 ENHRY, CDR2 SYGVKD. The TCR originated in an adult who received the AZD1222 COVID-19 vaccine. This specimen consisted of peripheral blood, obtained 28 days after the second AZD1222 dose. The chain joins TRBV10-3 to TRBJ1-1; D is perhaps TRBD1 (6 bases). The CDR3 sequence: CATMGGTNTEAFF. The CDR3 coding sequence is TGTGCCACCATGGGGGGCACGAACACTGAAGCTTTCTTT.